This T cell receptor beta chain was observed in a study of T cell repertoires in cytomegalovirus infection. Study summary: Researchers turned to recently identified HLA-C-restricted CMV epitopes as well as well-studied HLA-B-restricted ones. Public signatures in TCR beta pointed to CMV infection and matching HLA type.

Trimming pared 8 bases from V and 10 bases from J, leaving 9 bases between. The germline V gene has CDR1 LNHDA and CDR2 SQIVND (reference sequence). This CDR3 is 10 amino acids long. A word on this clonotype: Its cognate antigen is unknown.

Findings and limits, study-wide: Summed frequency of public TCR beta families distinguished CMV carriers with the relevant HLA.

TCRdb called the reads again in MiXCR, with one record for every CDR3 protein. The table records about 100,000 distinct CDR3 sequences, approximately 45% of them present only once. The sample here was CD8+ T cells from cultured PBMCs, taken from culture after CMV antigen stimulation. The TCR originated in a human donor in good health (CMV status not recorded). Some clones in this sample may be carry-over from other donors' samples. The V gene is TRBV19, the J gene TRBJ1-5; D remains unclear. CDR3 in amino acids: CASGQVPQHF. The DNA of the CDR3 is TGTGCCAGTGGGCAGGTTCCCCAGCATTTT. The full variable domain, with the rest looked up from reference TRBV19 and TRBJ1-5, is DGGITQSPKYLFRKEGQNVTLSCEQNLNHDAMYWYRQDPGQGLRLIYYSQIVNDFQKGDIAEGYSVSREKKESFPLTVTSAQKNPTAFYLCASGQVPQHFGDGTRLSIL.